This T cell receptor (beta chain) was captured in a study of blood T cells in healthy people across ages. Only a few counts were recorded for this clonotype. Antigen unknown. Study-wide points: Among long-lived donors, naive CD4+ cells were more numerous and diversity higher than in aged donors.

Each sample used at least 6.5 million PBMCs. Per sample, extraction of total RNA gave at least 5 micrograms in every case. The CDR3 extends over 14 amino acids. Trimming left V 0 bases short and J 2 bases short, with 8 bases between. CDR1 SGHKS and CDR2 YYEKEE come from the germline V gene (reference sequence). For the second PCR, which ran for roughly 7 to 11 cycles, a sample-barcoded 5' primer and a J-beta primer mix were used. Researchers report that each sample yielded at least 3 million CDR3-containing paired-end reads. TCRdb fed the 5' RACE reads into MiXCR, producing one record per CDR3 protein. The sample holds hundreds of thousands of distinct CDR3 sequences, more than 25% seen once.

This TCR came from a woman older than 75 in good health. The sample was blood. The rearrangement uses TRBV5-5 and TRBJ1-2; D ambiguous. In DNA form, the CDR3 reads TGTGCCAGCAGCTTGGCCGGGGAAAACTATGGCTACACCTTC. Its protein product is CASSLAGENYGYTF.